Included here is one T cell receptor (beta chain) sequence, with context. Study processing details: Amplification of reference gene primers was used by the study to estimate nucleated cell counts. Sequencing was performed with immunoSEQ multiplex PCR; in TCRdb, only in-frame clones are kept and a portion is missing. The D gene and trimming were derived from the DNA, and the V and J assignments and clone size from that table. The sample has approximately 52,000 clones, approximately 89% seen once. The sample comes from a study of blood T cell repertoires in COVID-19. Turning to the study itself: The samples span acute and convalescent COVID-19 from the United States, Italy and Spain. From T cells, B-cell-depleted T cells, or PBMCs came the material, which was cDNA or gDNA.

The sample taken for sequencing was peripheral blood. This receptor was identified in a man aged 55-75 years with active COVID-19.

CDR3 nucleotides: TGTGCCAGCAGCTCCGAGGGGGCGGGTGAAAAACTGTTTTTT. It encodes CASSSEGAGEKLFF. The chain combines TRBV7-9 with TRBJ1-4; 7 bases match TRBD1. CDR1 is SEHNR, CDR2 FQNEAQ, per germline (reference sequence). The CDR3 is made up of 14 amino acids. V lost 4 bases and J lost 7; bases outside the gene matches: 6.